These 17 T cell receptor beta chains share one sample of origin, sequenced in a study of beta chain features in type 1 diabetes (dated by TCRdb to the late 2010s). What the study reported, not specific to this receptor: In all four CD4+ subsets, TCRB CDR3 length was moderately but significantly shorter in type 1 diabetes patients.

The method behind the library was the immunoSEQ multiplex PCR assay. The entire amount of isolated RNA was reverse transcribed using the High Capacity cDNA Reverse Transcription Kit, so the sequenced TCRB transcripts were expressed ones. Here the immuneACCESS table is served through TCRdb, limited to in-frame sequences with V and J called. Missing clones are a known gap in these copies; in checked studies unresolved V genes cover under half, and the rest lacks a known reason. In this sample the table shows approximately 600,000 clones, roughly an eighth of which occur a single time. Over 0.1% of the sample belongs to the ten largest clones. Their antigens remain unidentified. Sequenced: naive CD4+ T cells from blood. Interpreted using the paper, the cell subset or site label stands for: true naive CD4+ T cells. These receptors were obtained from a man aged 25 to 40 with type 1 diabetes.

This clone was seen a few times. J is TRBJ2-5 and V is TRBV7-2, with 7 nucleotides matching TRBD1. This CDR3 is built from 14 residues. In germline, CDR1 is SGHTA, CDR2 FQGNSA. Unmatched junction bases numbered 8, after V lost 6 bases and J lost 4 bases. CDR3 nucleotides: TGTGCCAGCAGTTGGCGACAGGGTCGAGAGACCCAGTACTTC. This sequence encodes CASSWRQGRETQYF.

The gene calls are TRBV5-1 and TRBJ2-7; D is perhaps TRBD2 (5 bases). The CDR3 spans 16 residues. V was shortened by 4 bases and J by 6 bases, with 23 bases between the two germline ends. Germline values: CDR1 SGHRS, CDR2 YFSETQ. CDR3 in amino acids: CASSLSGGRRIAEQYF. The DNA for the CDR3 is TGCGCCAGCAGCCTCTCCGGAGGCCGCCGTATAGCCGAGCAGTACTTC. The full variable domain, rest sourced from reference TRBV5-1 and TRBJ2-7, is KAGVTQTPRYLIKTRGQQVTLSCSPISGHRSVSWYQQTPGQGLQFLFEYFSETQRNKGNFPGRFSGRQFSNSRSEMNVSTLELGDSALYLCASSLSGGRRIAEQYFGPGTRLTVT.

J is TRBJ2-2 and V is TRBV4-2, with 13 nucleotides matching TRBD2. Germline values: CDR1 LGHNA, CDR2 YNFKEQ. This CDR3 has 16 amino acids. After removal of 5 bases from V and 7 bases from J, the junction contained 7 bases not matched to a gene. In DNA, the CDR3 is TGTGCCAGCAGCATAGGACTAGCGGGGGCCGACGGGGAGCTGTTTTTT. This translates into CASSIGLAGADGELFF.

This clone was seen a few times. The CDR3 DNA sequence: TGTGCCATCACTCCCGAAGGCCTGACTAACGAAGCTTTCTTT. It is translated as CAITPEGLTNEAFF. The rearrangement joins TRBV10-3 to TRBJ1-1; D is undetermined. This CDR3 contains 14 residues. Deletions cut 7 bases from V and 8 bases from J, with 20 bases between. From germline, CDR1 is ENHRY and CDR2 SYGVKD.

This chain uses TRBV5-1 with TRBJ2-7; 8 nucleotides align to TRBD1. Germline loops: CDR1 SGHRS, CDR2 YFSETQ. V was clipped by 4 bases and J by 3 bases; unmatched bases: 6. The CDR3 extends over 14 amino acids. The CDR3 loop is CASSLGTGGYEQYF. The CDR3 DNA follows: TGCGCCAGCAGCCTCGGGACAGGCGGCTACGAGCAGTACTTC.

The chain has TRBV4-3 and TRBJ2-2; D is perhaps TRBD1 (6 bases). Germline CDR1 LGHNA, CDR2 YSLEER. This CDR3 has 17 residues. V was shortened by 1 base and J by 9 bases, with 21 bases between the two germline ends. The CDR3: CASSQGDNRWLARELFF. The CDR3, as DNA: TGCGCCAGCAGCCAAGGGGACAACCGGTGGCTCGCTCGGGAGCTGTTTTTT.

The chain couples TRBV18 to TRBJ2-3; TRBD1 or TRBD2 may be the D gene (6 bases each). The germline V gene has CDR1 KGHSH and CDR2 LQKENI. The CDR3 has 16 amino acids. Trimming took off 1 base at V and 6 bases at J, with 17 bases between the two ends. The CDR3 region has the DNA TGTGCCAGCTCACCACGGGTGGCAGGGGAGGTGGATACGCAGTATTTT. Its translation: CASSPRVAGEVDTQYF.

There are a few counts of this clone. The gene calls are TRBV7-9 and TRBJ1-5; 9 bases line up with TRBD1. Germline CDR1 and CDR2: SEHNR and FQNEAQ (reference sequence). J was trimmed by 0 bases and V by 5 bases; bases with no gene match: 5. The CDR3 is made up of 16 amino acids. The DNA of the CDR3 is TGTGCCAGCAGCACGGGACAGGGTCATAGCAATCAGCCCCAGCATTTT. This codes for CASSTGQGHSNQPQHF.

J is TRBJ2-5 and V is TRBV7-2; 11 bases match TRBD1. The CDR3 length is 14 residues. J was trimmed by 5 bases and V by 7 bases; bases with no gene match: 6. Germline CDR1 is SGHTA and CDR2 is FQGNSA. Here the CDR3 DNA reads TGTGCCAGCACCGGGACAGGGGGTTTCGAGACCCAGTACTTC. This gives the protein CASTGTGGFETQYF.

The CDR3 reads CAISESRGQLHNSSWANVLTF. The CDR3 bases are TGTGCCATCAGTGAGTCGCGGGGGCAGCTCCACAACTCTTCCTGGGCCAACGTCCTGACTTTC. V gene TRBV10-3 combines with J gene TRBJ2-6; a possible D gene is TRBD2 (7 bases). CDR1 is ENHRY and CDR2 is SYGVKD in the germline V gene. Trimming shortened V by 0 bases and J by 5 bases, and 26 bases separated the two germline ends. The CDR3 extends over 21 amino acids.

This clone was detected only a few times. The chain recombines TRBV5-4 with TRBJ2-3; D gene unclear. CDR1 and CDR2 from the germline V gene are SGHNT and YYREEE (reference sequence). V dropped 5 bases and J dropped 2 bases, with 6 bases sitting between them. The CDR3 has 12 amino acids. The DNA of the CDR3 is TGTGCCAGCAGGCAGGACACAGATACGCAGTATTTT. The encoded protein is CASRQDTDTQYF. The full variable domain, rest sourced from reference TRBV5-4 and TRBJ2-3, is ETGVTQSPTHLIKTRGQQVTLRCSSQSGHNTVSWYQQALGQGPQFIFQYYREEENGRGNFPPRFSGLQFPNYSSELNVNALELDDSALYLCASRQDTDTQYFGPGTRLTVL.

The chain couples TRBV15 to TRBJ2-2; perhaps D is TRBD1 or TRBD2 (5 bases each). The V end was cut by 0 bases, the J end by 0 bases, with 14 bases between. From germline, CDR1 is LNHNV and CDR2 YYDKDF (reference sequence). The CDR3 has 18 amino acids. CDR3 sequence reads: CATSRDEGKISNTGELFF. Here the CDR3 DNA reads TGTGCCACCAGCAGAGATGAGGGGAAGATATCGAACACCGGGGAGCTGTTTTTT.

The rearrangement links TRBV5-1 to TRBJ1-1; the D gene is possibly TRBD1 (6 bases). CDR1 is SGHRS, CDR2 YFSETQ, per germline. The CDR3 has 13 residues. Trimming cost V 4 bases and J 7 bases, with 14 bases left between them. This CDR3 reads CASSLGTRYEAFF. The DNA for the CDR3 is TGCGCCAGCAGCCTCGGGACACGGTATGAAGCTTTCTTT.

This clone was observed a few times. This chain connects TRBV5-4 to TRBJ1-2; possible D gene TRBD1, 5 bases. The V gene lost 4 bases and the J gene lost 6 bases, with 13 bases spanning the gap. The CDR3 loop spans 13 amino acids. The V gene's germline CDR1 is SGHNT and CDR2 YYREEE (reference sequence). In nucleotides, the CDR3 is TGTGCCAGCAGCCAGCAGAGGGACCATGGCTACACCTTC. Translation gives CASSQQRDHGYTF.

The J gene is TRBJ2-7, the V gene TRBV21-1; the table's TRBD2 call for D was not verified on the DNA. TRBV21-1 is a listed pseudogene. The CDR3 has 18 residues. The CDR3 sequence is CASSFSGLAGASSYEQYF. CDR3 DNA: TGTGCCAGCAGCTTCTCGGGACTAGCGGGCGCAAGCTCCTACGAGCAGTACTTC.

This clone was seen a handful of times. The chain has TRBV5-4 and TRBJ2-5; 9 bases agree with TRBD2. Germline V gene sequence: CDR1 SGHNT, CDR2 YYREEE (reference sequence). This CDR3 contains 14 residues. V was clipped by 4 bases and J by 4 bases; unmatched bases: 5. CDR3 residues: CASSPRRGGETQYF. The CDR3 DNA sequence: TGTGCCAGCAGCCCGCGGCGGGGGGGAGAGACCCAGTACTTC.

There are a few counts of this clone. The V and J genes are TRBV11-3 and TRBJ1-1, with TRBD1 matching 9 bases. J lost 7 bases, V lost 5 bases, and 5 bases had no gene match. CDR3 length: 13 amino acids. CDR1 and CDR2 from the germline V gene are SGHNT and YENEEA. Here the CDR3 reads CASSQGQGLEAFF. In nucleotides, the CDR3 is TGTGCCAGCAGCCAAGGACAGGGGCTTGAAGCTTTCTTT.